This T cell receptor (beta chain) was recorded in a study of control samples from healthy donors and cancer patients. Profiling relied on immunoSEQ multiplex PCR, and the TCRdb table lists in-frame clones only, not all of them. This table holds around 150,000 clones, roughly 94% found once. The CDR3 is made up of 15 amino acids. The V gene lost 3 bases and the J gene lost 3 bases, with 13 bases spanning the gap. The germline V gene has CDR1 KGHDR and CDR2 SFDVKD. Sequences were obtained from PBMCs. V usage is TRBV24-1 and J usage is TRBJ2-5; a possible D gene is TRBD2 (6 bases). The sequence was obtained from a man aged 55-75 years with colorectal cancer. The CDR3 is CATSDTQGGEETQYF. The CDR3 DNA follows: TGTGCCACCAGTGATACCCAGGGCGGGGAAGAGACCCAGTACTTC.